This T cell receptor (beta chain) was sequenced for a study of human T cells and chemical hapten exposure. Overall study context: Small discrepancies in pooled library volume mainly accounted for the varying TCR yields per sample.

It was unfractionated whole blood from which total RNA was extracted. The library attached unique molecular identifiers to individual cDNA molecules. TCRdb re-derived calls from the 5' RACE reads in MiXCR, one entry per CDR3 protein. The sample has 110,000 to 150,000 distinct CDR3 sequences, 3.5% to 5% seen once. This clonotype was seen many times. This CDR3 region has 14 residues. The V and J ends lost 0 bases and 11 bases, in that order; junction bases with no gene match: 9. CDR1 DFQATT and CDR2 SNEGSKA come from the germline V gene (reference sequence). V usage is TRBV20-1 and J usage is TRBJ2-1; 8 positions agree with TRBD2. The sequence came from a female donor in good health. CDR3 loop: CSAREGRGGAQQFF. CDR3 bases: TGCAGTGCTAGAGAAGGACGGGGGGGCGCGCAGCAGTTCTTC.